Shown below are 7 T cell receptor beta chains from a single sample sequenced in a study of shared clonotypes between healthy human individuals. Sequenced by immunoSEQ multiplex PCR; TCRdb stores in-frame clones only, minus some. Of roughly 1 million clones in the sample, 70% to 80% were seen once. Sequenced sample: memory CD4+ T cells from PBMCs. Subset: CD45RA-negative fraction. Source of these receptors: a man aged 18 to 29 in good health. Some clones in this sample may be carry-over from other donors' samples.

This chain joins TRBV19 and TRBJ2-5; 7 bases map to TRBD1. V was pared by 3 bases and J by 5 bases, with 9 bases of the junction left unmatched. The CDR3 sequence is 15 residues long. Germline V CDR1 and CDR2: LNHDA, SQIVND (reference sequence). As DNA, the CDR3 is TGTGCCAGTAGTATTCGACAGGGTATTGGGGAGACCCAGTACTTC. This translates into CASSIRQGIGETQYF.

V gene TRBV27 combines with J gene TRBJ1-6, with 9 bases fitting TRBD1. The germline V gene encodes CDR1 MNHEY and CDR2 SMNVEV (reference sequence). The trim removed 5 bases at V and 6 bases at J, leaving 8 bases unmatched. The CDR3 has 16 amino acids. The CDR3 loop is CASSLWTGEGNSPLHF. The CDR3 DNA is TGTGCCAGCAGTCTATGGACAGGGGAAGGTAATTCACCCCTCCACTTT.

The chain joins TRBV28 to TRBJ1-6; D remains unclear. CDR1 is MDHEN, CDR2 SYDVKM, per germline. The CDR3 extends over 12 amino acids. V gave up 6 bases and J gave up 7 bases, with 7 bases separating them. The CDR3 sequence: CASRRFNSPLHF. Here the CDR3 DNA reads TGTGCCAGCAGACGCTTCAATTCACCCCTCCACTTT.

This clone was seen once. The rearrangement uses TRBV15 and TRBJ2-4; 7 bases are a match to TRBD2. Germline-derived CDR1 and CDR2 are LNHNV and YYDKDF (reference sequence). The CDR3 loop spans 15 amino acids. With 5 bases clipped from V and 7 bases from J, the junction kept 11 bases outside the gene matches. The CDR3 nucleotides are TGTGCCACCAGCCGAACAGGACGGGGAGGGAACATTCAGTACTTC. It encodes CATSRTGRGGNIQYF.

The chain employs TRBV6-5 and TRBJ1-1; D is perhaps TRBD1 (5 bases). CDR1 MNHEY and CDR2 SVGAGI come from the germline V gene. V lost 3 bases and J lost 4, with 15 bases in between. This CDR3 has 15 residues. CDR3 coding DNA: TGTGCCAGCAGTTATAGTCAATTCGGGGGCACTGAAGCTTTCTTT. It is translated as CASSYSQFGGTEAFF.

The chain carries TRBV2 and TRBJ1-1; the D gene is possibly TRBD1 (6 bases). The V end was cut by 5 bases, the J end by 4 bases, with 20 bases between. The germline CDR1 and CDR2 sequences are SNHLY and FYNNEI. The CDR3 sequence is 16 residues long. CDR3 sequence reads: CASSNTPLGGGTEAFF. In nucleotides, the CDR3 is TGTGCCAGCAGTAACACCCCCCTAGGGGGGGGCACTGAAGCTTTCTTT.

This clone appeared a single time. This chain connects TRBV7-8 to TRBJ2-1, with 12 bases lining up with TRBD2. V lost 2 bases to trimming and J lost 13 bases; unmatched junction nucleotides: 6. Per germline, CDR1 SGHVS and CDR2 FQNEAQ. CDR3 length equals 14 residues. The CDR3 protein is CASSLRGTSGYQFF. CDR3 in DNA: TGTGCCAGCAGCTTAAGAGGGACTAGCGGGTACCAGTTCTTC.